The 5 T cell receptor beta chains in this list originate from one sample, sequenced in a study of T cells in tuberculosis. The repertoire was sequenced with immunoSEQ multiplex PCR; TCRdb's copy has only in-frame clones and lacks some. The table includes about 35,000 clones, 93% detected once. Noted time point: new active TB diagnosis, blood taken before or within 7 days of starting treatment. The sequenced sample was PBMCs, obtained at tuberculosis diagnosis. These TCRs come from an adult with tuberculosis.

The chain joins TRBV7-9 to TRBJ1-5; D is undetermined. This CDR3 is built from 11 residues. Germline lookup yields CDR1 SEHNR and CDR2 FQNEAQ (reference sequence). With 5 bases removed from V and 6 bases from J, the gap between germline ends came to 5 bases. The DNA for the CDR3 is TGTGCCAGCAGCGAGGGTCAGCCCCAGCATTTT. This translates into CASSEGQPQHF.

The chain couples TRBV10-3 to TRBJ2-2; D perhaps matches TRBD1 (5 bases). Deletions cut 5 bases from V and 4 bases from J, with 8 bases between. CDR3 length equals 13 residues. Germline V gene sequence: CDR1 ENHRY, CDR2 SYGVKD. For the CDR3, the DNA is TGTGCCATCAGTCCAGGGATCACCGGGGAGCTGTTTTTT. Its translation: CAISPGITGELFF.

V usage is TRBV6-5 and J usage is TRBJ2-7, with 11 bases lining up with TRBD2. The CDR3 runs 14 residues. CDR1 MNHEY and CDR2 SVGAGI come from the germline V gene. The V and J ends lost 6 bases and 2 bases, in that order; junction bases with no gene match: 3. CDR3 sequence reads: CASRLAGGTYEQYF. Written as DNA, the CDR3 is TGTGCCAGCAGATTAGCGGGGGGGACCTACGAGCAGTACTTC.

The V and J genes are TRBV6-1 and TRBJ2-1, with unresolved D. Trimming took 5 bases from V and 8 from J, leaving 16 bases between them. CDR1 and CDR2 (germline): MNHNS, SASEGT. This CDR3 comprises 14 residues. CDR3 nucleotides: TGTGCCAGCAGTTTTTCGATTGGTATAGATGAGCAGTTCTTC. Its translation is CASSFSIGIDEQFF.

The chain links TRBV30 to TRBJ1-3; unclear D gene. Germline V gene lookup returns CDR1 GTSNPN and CDR2 SVGIG (reference sequence). The CDR3 contains 16 residues. Trimming shortened V by 0 bases and J by 4 bases, and 16 bases separated the two germline ends. The CDR3 nucleotides read TGTGCCTGGAGTGTACCCGGCAATCTGGGCGGAAACACCATATATTTT. Encoded protein: CAWSVPGNLGGNTIYF. The full variable domain, rest sourced from reference TRBV30 and TRBJ1-3, is SQTIHQWPATLVQPVGSPLSLECTVEGTSNPNLYWYRQAAGRGLQLLFYSVGIGQISSEVPQNLSASRPQDRQFILSSKKLLLSDSGFYLCAWSVPGNLGGNTIYFGEGSWLTVV.